This T cell receptor (beta chain) comes out of a study of blood T cell repertoires in COVID-19. On the study more broadly: Sites in the United States, Italy and Spain provided acute and convalescent COVID-19 samples. From T cells, B-cell-depleted T cells, or PBMCs came the material, which was cDNA or gDNA.

In the original processing: Estimation of nucleated cell counts relied on the amplification of reference gene primers. TCRdb's table, derived via immunoSEQ multiplex PCR, lists solely in-frame clones and lacks some. V and J calls and clone size come straight from that table; D and trimming were deduced from the DNA. This sample has about 110,000 clones; roughly 84% occur once, and the top ten carry about 7%. With 1 base clipped from V and 0 bases from J, the junction kept 1 base outside the gene matches. This CDR3 is built from 15 residues. Germline CDR1 LGHNA, CDR2 YNFKEQ. The TCR comes from a woman between 50 and 59 years old with acute or convalescent COVID-19. The V call is TRBV4-2, the J call TRBJ2-3, with TRBD1 matching 7 bases. Sequenced input: peripheral blood. The CDR3 region has the DNA TGTGCCAGCAGCCAAGTGGGACAGAGCACAGATACGCAGTATTTT. This translates into CASSQVGQSTDTQYF.